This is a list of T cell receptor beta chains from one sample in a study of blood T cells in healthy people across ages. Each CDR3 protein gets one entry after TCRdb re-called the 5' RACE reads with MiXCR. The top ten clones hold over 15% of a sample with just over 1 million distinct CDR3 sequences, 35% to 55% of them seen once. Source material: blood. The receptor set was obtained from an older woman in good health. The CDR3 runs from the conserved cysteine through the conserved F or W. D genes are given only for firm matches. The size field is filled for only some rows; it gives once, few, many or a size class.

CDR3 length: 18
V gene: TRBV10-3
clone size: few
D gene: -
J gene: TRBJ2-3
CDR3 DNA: TGTGCCATCAGTGAGTCGCTGCCTAGCTCCACAAGCACAGATACGCAGTATTTT
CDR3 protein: CAISESLPSSTSTDTQYF

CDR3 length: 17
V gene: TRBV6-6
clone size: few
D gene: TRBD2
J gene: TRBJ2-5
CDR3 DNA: TGTGCCAGCAGTTACTCCGGGACTAGCGGGATCCAAGAGACCCAGTACTTC
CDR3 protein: CASSYSGTSGIQETQYF

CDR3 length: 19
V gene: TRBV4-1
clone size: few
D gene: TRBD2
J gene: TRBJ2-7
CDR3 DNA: TGCGCCAGCACCCCATTTGAGGGGGCGCTCAGCGGGGGGACCTACGAGCAGTACTTC
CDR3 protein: CASTPFEGALSGGTYEQYF

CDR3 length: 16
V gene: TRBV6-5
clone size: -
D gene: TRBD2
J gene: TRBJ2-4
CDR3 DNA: TGTGCCAGCAGTCAGGGACTAGCGGGAGGGCAGTACATTCAGTACTTC
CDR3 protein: CASSQGLAGGQYIQYF

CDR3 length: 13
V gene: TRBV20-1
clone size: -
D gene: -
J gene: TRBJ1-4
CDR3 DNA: TGCAGTGCTACGGTAGCAACTAATGAAAAACTGTTTTTT
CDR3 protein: CSATVATNEKLFF

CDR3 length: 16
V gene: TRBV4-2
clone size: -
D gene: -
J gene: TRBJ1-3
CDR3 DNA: TGTGCCAGCAGCCAAGACCACAGGAGCTCTGGAAACACCATATATTTT
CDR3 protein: CASSQDHRSSGNTIYF

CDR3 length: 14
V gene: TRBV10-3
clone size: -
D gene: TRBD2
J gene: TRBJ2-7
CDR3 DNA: TGTGCCATCAGGATGACTAGCGGGGACTACGAGCAGTACTTC
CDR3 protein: CAIRMTSGDYEQYF

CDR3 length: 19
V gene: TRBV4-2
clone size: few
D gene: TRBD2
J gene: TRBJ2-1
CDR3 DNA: TGTGCCAGCAGCCAAGCGCCGGCTAGCGGGAGGGCCTCCTACAATGAGCAGTTCTTC
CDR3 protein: CASSQAPASGRASYNEQFF

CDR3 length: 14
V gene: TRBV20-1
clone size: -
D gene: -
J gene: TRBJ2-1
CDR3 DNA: TGCAGTGCTGCCTCCGGGACTGGATACAATGAGCAGTTCTTC
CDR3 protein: CSAASGTGYNEQFF

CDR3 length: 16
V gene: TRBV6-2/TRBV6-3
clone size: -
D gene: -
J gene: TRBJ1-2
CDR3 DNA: TGTGCCAGCAGTTACCCCCCAGGGGCGGGGAACTATGGCTACACCTTC
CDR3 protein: CASSYPPGAGNYGYTF

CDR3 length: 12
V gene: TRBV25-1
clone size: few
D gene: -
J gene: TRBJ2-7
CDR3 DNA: TGTGCCAGCAATGGGGACACCTACGAGCAGTACTTC
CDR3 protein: CASNGDTYEQYF

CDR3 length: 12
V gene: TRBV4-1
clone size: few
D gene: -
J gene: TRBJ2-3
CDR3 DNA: TGCGCCAGCAGCCAGGCGTTGGATACGCAGTATTTT
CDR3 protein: CASSQALDTQYF

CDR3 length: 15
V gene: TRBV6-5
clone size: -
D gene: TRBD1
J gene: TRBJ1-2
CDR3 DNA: TGTGCCAGCAGACAAGGCGACAGGGTAGTTTCCGGCTACACCTTC
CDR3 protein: CASRQGDRVVSGYTF

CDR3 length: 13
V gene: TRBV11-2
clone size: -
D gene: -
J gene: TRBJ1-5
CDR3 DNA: TGTGCCAGCAGCTTGACACCGGGTCAGCCCCAGCATTTT
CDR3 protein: CASSLTPGQPQHF

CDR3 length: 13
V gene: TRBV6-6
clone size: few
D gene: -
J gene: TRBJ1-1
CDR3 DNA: TGTGCCAGCAGTTGGGCAGGGGCTCCTGAAGCTTTCTTT
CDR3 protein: CASSWAGAPEAFF

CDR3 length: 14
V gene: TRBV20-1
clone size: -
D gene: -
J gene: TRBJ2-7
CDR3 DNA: TGCAGTGCATTGCGGGAAGGGATGCTCTACGAGCAGTACTTC
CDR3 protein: CSALREGMLYEQYF

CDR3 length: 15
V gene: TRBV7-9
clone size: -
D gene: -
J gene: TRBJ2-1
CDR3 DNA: TGTGCCAGCAGCTTAGTCGGAGGGAACTTCAATGAGCAGTTCTTC
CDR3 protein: CASSLVGGNFNEQFF